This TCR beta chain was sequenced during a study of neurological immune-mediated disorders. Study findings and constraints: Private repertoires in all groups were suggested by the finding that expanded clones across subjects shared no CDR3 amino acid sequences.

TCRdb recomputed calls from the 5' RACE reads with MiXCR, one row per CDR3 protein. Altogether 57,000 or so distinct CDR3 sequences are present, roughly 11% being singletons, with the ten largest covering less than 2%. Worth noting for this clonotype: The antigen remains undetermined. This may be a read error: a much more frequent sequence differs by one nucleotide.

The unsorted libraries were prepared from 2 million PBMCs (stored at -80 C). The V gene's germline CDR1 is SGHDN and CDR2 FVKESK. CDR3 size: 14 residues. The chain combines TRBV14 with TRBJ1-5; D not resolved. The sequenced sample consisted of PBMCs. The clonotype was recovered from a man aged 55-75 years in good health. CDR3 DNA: TGTGCCAGCAATGGGTTTAGGGCTAATCAGCTCCAGCATTTT. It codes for CASNGFRANQLQHF.